The rows below give T cell receptor beta chains drawn from one sample of a study of blood T cells in healthy people across ages. TCRdb called the 5' RACE reads again in MiXCR, with one record for every CDR3 protein. The table includes approximately 1,100,000 distinct CDR3 sequences, 40% to 55% detected once. Sequencing input: blood. Source of these receptors: a woman aged 60-75 years in good health. CDR3s include the opening cysteine and the closing phenylalanine or tryptophan. Fields, in order: J gene, clone size, V gene, D gene, CDR3 DNA, CDR3 protein. D genes are given only for firm matches. Clone size is stated in some rows and not others, as once, few, many or a class when expanded.

TRBJ2-5 few TRBV5-6 . TGTGCCAGCAGCTTCTCGTACGAGACCCAGTACTTC CASSFSYETQYF
TRBJ2-7 many TRBV4-2 TRBD2 TGTGCCAGCAGCCCGTCCGGGACTAGCGGGAGTAGCGAGCAGTACTTC CASSPSGTSGSSEQYF
TRBJ2-7 few TRBV10-3 . TGTGCCAGACCACGGAGGCACGAGCAGTACTTC CARPRRHEQYF
TRBJ2-1 few TRBV18 TRBD1 TGTGCCAGCTCACCACCGTTATTCGACAGGGGGCAATACAATGAGCAGTTCTTC CASSPPLFDRGQYNEQFF
TRBJ2-7 few TRBV20-1 . TGCAGTGCCTCTGGACTTTCCTACGAGCAGTACTTC CSASGLSYEQYF
TRBJ1-6 . TRBV6-5 . TGTGCCAGCAGTTACTCGCCAGTGGGCAGCAGCTCCTATAATTCACCCCTCCACTTT CASSYSPVGSSSYNSPLHF
TRBJ2-2 . TRBV25-1 . TGTGCCAGCAGTGAACGGGGACGCCAGAACACCGGGGAGCTGTTTTTT CASSERGRQNTGELFF
TRBJ2-1 . TRBV12-3/TRBV12-4 TRBD2 TGTGCCAGCAGTCTTAGCGGGAGGAGCTCCTACAATGAGCAGTTCTTC CASSLSGRSSYNEQFF
TRBJ2-7 few TRBV20-1 TRBD1 TGCAGTGCTAGTCAAACCGGGACAGGGGGCGTGTACGAGCAGTACTTC CSASQTGTGGVYEQYF
TRBJ2-2 . TRBV7-3 . TGTGCCAGCAGCTTTCTAGGAGGGGCGACCGGGGAGCTGTTTTTT CASSFLGGATGELFF
TRBJ2-1 . TRBV5-5 . TGTGCCAGCAGCTTCGTCACCTACAATGAGCAGTTCTTC CASSFVTYNEQFF
TRBJ2-5 few TRBV5-1 TRBD1 TGCGCCAGCACCCGACAGGGTGGCCAAGAGACCCAGTACTTC CASTRQGGQETQYF
TRBJ2-7 . TRBV20-1 TRBD2 TGCAGTGCTAGGGTAGCGGGAGTCAGGGAGCAGTACTTC CSARVAGVREQYF
TRBJ2-7 few TRBV10-3 TRBD2 TGTGCCATCAGGGAGGGACTAGCGGGATACGAGCAGTACTTC CAIREGLAGYEQYF
TRBJ2-1 . TRBV10-3 . TGTGCCATCAGTGGGATACAAGCAGGCTCCTACAATGAGCAGTTCTTC CAISGIQAGSYNEQFF
TRBJ2-7 . TRBV20-1 TRBD2 TGCAGTGCCGGACCCCAGCGGGAGTACAATGAGCAGTACTTC CSAGPQREYNEQYF
TRBJ2-1 . TRBV10-1 TRBD2 TGCGCCAGCAGTGTTAAGCGGGAAGGTGAGCAGTTCTTC CASSVKREGEQFF
TRBJ2-3 . TRBV10-3 TRBD1 TGTGCCATCAGTGAAAAGACAGGGGGCAAAGATACGCAGTATTTT CAISEKTGGKDTQYF
TRBJ2-3 . TRBV30 . TGTGCCTGGAGTGATCTTAGAGAACAAGATACGCAGTATTTT CAWSDLREQDTQYF
TRBJ2-3 once TRBV27 TRBD1 TGTGCCAGCAGTTTACGGGGACAGGGGGCGAGGGGCGCAGATACGCAGTATTTT CASSLRGQGARGADTQYF
TRBJ2-3 few TRBV3-1 TRBD2 TGTGCCAGCAGCTCCCGACTAGCGGGCGGCCCCACAGATACGCAGTATTTT CASSSRLAGGPTDTQYF
TRBJ2-5 . TRBV20-1 . TGCAGTGCCGTTGACGAGGGAGAGACCCAGTACTTC CSAVDEGETQYF
TRBJ1-2 . TRBV2 TRBD1 TGTGCCAGCAAGTGGGACAGGGGGGACTATGGCTACACCTTC CASKWDRGDYGYTF
TRBJ2-1 . TRBV25-1 TRBD2 TGTGCCAGCAGTGAAACCGGGACTAGCTCCTACAATGAGCAGTTCTTC CASSETGTSSYNEQFF
TRBJ2-1 . TRBV6-5 . TGTGCCAGCAGCCTGAATACGGAGCAGTTCTTC CASSLNTEQFF
TRBJ2-4 . TRBV27 TRBD2 TGTGCCAGCGCCTCCGGGACTAGCGCCAAAAACATTCAGTACTTC CASASGTSAKNIQYF
TRBJ2-3 . TRBV7-9 . TGTGCCAGCAGCGTAGAGGGCGGGCACACAGATACGCAGTATTTT CASSVEGGHTDTQYF
TRBJ2-3 . TRBV20-1 . TGCAGTGCTTACAAGTACAGGGCTGCTAGCACAGATACGCAGTATTTT CSAYKYRAASTDTQYF
TRBJ1-2 few TRBV6-6 . TGTGCCAGCAGCCTCCTATGGGGCGACTATGGCTACACCTTC CASSLLWGDYGYTF
TRBJ1-6 . TRBV3-1 . TGTGCCAGCAGCCAAATGCCTACTGTTGGCGGTTCACCCCTCCACTTT CASSQMPTVGGSPLHF
TRBJ2-5 . TRBV15 TRBD2 TGTGCCACCAGCAGAGATCTTGGGGGGGGGATTGAGACCCAGTACTTC CATSRDLGGGIETQYF
TRBJ2-3 . TRBV6-1 TRBD1 TGTGCCAGCAGCCGACCTACCGGGACAGGGAACACAGATACGCAGTATTTT CASSRPTGTGNTDTQYF
TRBJ2-3 . TRBV5-1 TRBD1 TGCGCCAGCAGCCCACGACAGGGGGAAAGGGATACGCAGTATTTT CASSPRQGERDTQYF
TRBJ2-7 . TRBV7-9 TRBD1 TGTGCCAGCAGGGACAGGGCCCTTGGGGAGCAGTACTTC CASRDRALGEQYF
TRBJ2-6 . TRBV7-9 TRBD2 TGTGCCAGCAGCCCCAGCGGGGGGGGATTCGTCCACTCTGGGGCCAACGTCCTGACTTTC CASSPSGGGFVHSGANVLTF
TRBJ2-6 many TRBV9 TRBD1 TGTGCCAGCAGCATAACAGGGGCCAACTCTGGGGCCAACGTCCTGACTTTC CASSITGANSGANVLTF
TRBJ1-1 . TRBV30 . TGTGCCTGGAGTGAACTTGACGGCAGGGGAACTTTCTTT CAWSELDGRGTFF
TRBJ2-7 many TRBV28 TRBD1 TGTGCCAGCAGACCCGACAGGGCGTCCTACGAGCAGTACTTC CASRPDRASYEQYF
TRBJ2-2 few TRBV3-1 . TGTGCAGTAATGAAGGGCTGGGGGACCGGGGAGCTGTTTTTT CAVMKGWGTGELFF
TRBJ1-4 . TRBV10-3 . TGTGCCACCCGATTCGGGACGGAGAACGAAAAACTGTTTTTT CATRFGTENEKLFF
TRBJ2-5 . TRBV5-1 TRBD2 TGCGCCAGCAGGGATACCGGAGGGACTAACAATAGAGGGGCGCAGTACTTC CASRDTGGTNNRGAQYF
TRBJ2-7 . TRBV6-6 . TGTGCCAGCAGTTCCTTCGCGACCGACGAGCAGTACTTC CASSSFATDEQYF
TRBJ2-5 . TRBV7-6 TRBD1 TGTGCCAGCAGCTTAGGAAGGGACAGTCCGGAGGAGACCCAGTACTTC CASSLGRDSPEETQYF
TRBJ2-3 . TRBV20-1 . TGCAGTGCTTCGACAGTCAGCACAGATACGCAGTATTTT CSASTVSTDTQYF
TRBJ2-5 . TRBV28 . TGTGCCAGCACGGGAAGGGGGTCCCAAGAGACCCAGTACTTC CASTGRGSQETQYF
TRBJ2-1 few TRBV10-3 TRBD2 TGTGCCATCAGTGAGCGGTCTAGCGGGGGATTGACGGAGCAGTTCTTC CAISERSSGGLTEQFF
TRBJ2-7 . TRBV20-1 TRBD1 TGCAGTGCTCATTCCGGGGACAGGGCGTTCTACGAGCAGTACTTC CSAHSGDRAFYEQYF
TRBJ2-1 . TRBV12-5 TRBD2 TGTGCTAGTGGACACACGTTTCACCAGCGGGAGAGGTATGAGCAGTTCTTC CASGHTFHQRERYEQFF